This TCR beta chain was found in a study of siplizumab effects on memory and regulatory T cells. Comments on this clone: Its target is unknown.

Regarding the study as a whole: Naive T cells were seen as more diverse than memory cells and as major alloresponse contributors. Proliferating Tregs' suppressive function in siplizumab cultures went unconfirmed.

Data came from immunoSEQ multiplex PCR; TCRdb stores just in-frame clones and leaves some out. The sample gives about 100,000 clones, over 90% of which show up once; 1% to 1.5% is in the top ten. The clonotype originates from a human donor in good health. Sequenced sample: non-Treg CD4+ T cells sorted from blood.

CDR3 loop: CASSLLAGISNTEAFF. The DNA of the CDR3 is TGTGCCAGCAGCTTATTAGCCGGAATATCGAACACTGAAGCTTTCTTT. The chain is built from TRBV7-2 and TRBJ1-1; D not certain. V was shortened by 2 bases and J by 1 base, with 14 bases between the two germline ends. The CDR3 runs to 16 residues. Germline-derived CDR1 and CDR2 are SGHTA and FQGNSA.